The T cell receptor beta chain described here comes from a study of blood T cell repertoires in COVID-19 (dated by TCRdb to the early 2020s). Notes on the research overall: Samples covering the acute and convalescent phases of COVID-19 were provided by collaborators in the United States, Italy and Spain. The material from the prospective study consisted of cDNA or gDNA derived from T cells, B-cell-depleted T cells, or PBMCs. The dataset comprised deeply sampled blood TCRbeta repertoires from subjects exposed to, actively infected with, or recovered from COVID-19. The repertoires were released in a freely available public database intended as a resource for research on the immune response to SARS-CoV-2. Samples were obtained from the ongoing ImmuneRACE study (first 160 participants) and from 950 to 1,500 subjects provided by 6 global collaborators. Sample metadata almost always included a de-identified subject ID, COVID-19 status, age in years and sex. HLA class I and class II types, where available, came from metadata supplied by the sample provider rather than from assay-based typing.

From the germline V gene, CDR1 is MGHRA and CDR2 is YSYEKL. V is trimmed back by 3 bases and J by 5 bases, and the junction contains 8 bases that no gene match accounts for. Reading from cysteine to phenylalanine, the CDR3 counts 15 amino acids. The entry retains the CDR3 DNA only, 45 bases that are in frame from base 1. To note about this clone: There is no known antigen for this receptor. Base qualities are not provided; no much larger clone lies one nucleotide away.

Participants in the prospective study were aged about 18 to 89 years, lived in under 30 United States geographic areas, and enrolled through a virtual design. In the prospective study, cohorts were assigned on the basis of participant-reported clinical history obtained from a screening survey and a study questionnaire. Exposed participants had been in contact, within 2 weeks of entering the study, with a person who had a PCR-confirmed or clinician-diagnosed case of COVID-19. In the prospective study, whole blood, serum and a nasopharyngeal or oropharyngeal swab were collected from each participant by mobile phlebotomists. Prospective study participants could optionally give additional blood draws and questionnaires over a roughly two-month period. Before DNA extraction, prospective study blood samples were shipped either frozen or at room temperature. TCRbeta CDR3 regions were amplified from genomic DNA using the immunoSEQ Assay, a bias-controlled multiplex PCR. Per the original workflow: Nucleated cell counts per sample were estimated from amplification of reference gene primers within the assay. Sequence reads were collapsed and filtered to measure the absolute abundance of every unique TCRbeta CDR3 rearrangement. For each sample, productive Simpson clonality was calculated as the square root of Simpson's diversity index across productive rearrangements. The table was pulled from immuneACCESS by TCRdb, which kept in-frame rearrangements only. Such tables lose some clones; where checked, under half of the loss comes from unresolved V genes, and the rest has no known cause. The D gene and trimming were derived from the DNA, and the V and J assignments and clone size from that table. In all, the sample holds 330,000 or so clones, and more than 70% of those were seen once. Approximately 0.97% of the sample comes from the top ten.

What the study reported, not specific to this receptor: How much clinical and demographic metadata was included differed by source and by participant, and the metadata was provided uncurated.

The origin of this receptor is a woman aged 30 to 39 who had been exposed to COVID-19. The sample consisted of PBMCs or T cells enriched from blood (not recorded which). The rearrangement combines TRBV4-1 with TRBJ2-5, with 8 bases in between that match TRBD1. CDR3 protein: CASSQLSQGEETQYF. The DNA reads TGCGCCAGCAGCCAGTTATCACAGGGGGAGGAGACCCAGTACTTC.